What follows describes a single T cell receptor beta chain. Assay: immunoSEQ multiplex PCR; the TCRdb copy retains only in-frame clones and omits some. The sample carries around 130,000 clones, 84% recorded once. The sample originates from a study of blood T cell repertoires in COVID-19. Turning to the study itself: Donors in the United States, Italy and Spain gave samples during acute or convalescent COVID-19.

The sample taken for sequencing was peripheral blood. This receptor was taken from a human donor in a cohort sampled during active COVID-19.

The CDR3 is CASSEWGTGLSTNEKLFF. As DNA, the CDR3 is TGTGCCAGCAGTGAATGGGGGACAGGGTTGTCAACTAATGAAAAACTGTTTTTT. V usage is TRBV6-1 and J usage is TRBJ1-4; the match to TRBD1 covers 9 bases. CDR1 is MNHNS, CDR2 SASEGT, per germline. The CDR3 has 18 amino acids. V lost 2 bases to trimming and J lost 0 bases; unmatched junction nucleotides: 7.